The 30 T cell receptor beta chains below all came from one sample that was sequenced in a study of T cell responses to AZD1222 COVID-19 vaccine (TCRdb year 2021). The receptor library was made with the immunoSEQ multiplex PCR assay. This is the immuneACCESS table as TCRdb keeps it, with only in-frame sequences that have V and J called. A part of the clones is gone; compared with another copy, unresolved V genes explain less than half, and the rest is unexplained. This sample lists under 150,000 clones; 85% to 95% were detected once. The ten largest account for around 4.7% of the sample. The time point label for this specimen denotes: baseline before first vaccination. This sample comprised peripheral blood, obtained on day 0 of AZD1222 vaccination. These receptors came from an adult in good health.

This clone came up a few times. The rearrangement uses TRBV4-3 and TRBJ2-1, with D uncertain. The germline gives CDR1 LGHNA, CDR2 YSLEER. Trimming left V 0 bases short and J 5 bases short, with 11 bases between. CDR3 length equals 15 residues. In DNA, the CDR3 is TGCGCCAGCAGCCAAGATCGTGCCAGAAACAATGAGCAGTTCTTC. Translated: CASSQDRARNNEQFF.

The rearrangement joins TRBV11-3 to TRBJ2-7, with 11 bases matching TRBD2. Trimming at V came to 3 bases and at J to 7 bases, leaving 8 bases not matched to a gene. The germline CDR1 and CDR2 sequences are SGHNT and YENEEA. This CDR3 spans 15 amino acids. Here the CDR3 DNA reads TGTGCCAGCAGCTTGGGGACGGGACTAGCGGCAGAGCAGTACTTC. This encodes CASSLGTGLAAEQYF.

The chain has TRBV5-4 and TRBJ2-3, with D maybe TRBD1 (6 bases). This CDR3 is built from 15 residues. The germline V gene has CDR1 SGHNT and CDR2 YYREEE (reference sequence). The ends were cut back, 4 bases at V and 4 bases at J, with 16 bases in the middle. The CDR3 protein is CASSRTGKGADTQYF. CDR3 bases: TGTGCCAGCAGCAGAACAGGGAAAGGCGCAGATACGCAGTATTTT.

The rearrangement joins TRBV18 to TRBJ2-7; no definite D call. Trimming shortened V by 4 bases and J by 1 base, and 8 bases separated the two germline ends. The CDR3 contains 13 residues. Germline CDR1 and CDR2: KGHSH and LQKENI. The CDR3 DNA reads as TGTGCCAGCTCACTCGGAATGTCCTACGAGCAGTACTTC. It specifies CASSLGMSYEQYF.

The chain couples TRBV9 to TRBJ1-1; TRBD1 matches 8 bases. CDR1 SGDLS and CDR2 YYNGEE come from the germline V gene. CDR3 length: 18 residues. V shed 1 base and J 0 bases; nucleotides not matched to a gene: 11. CDR3 in DNA: TGTGCCAGCAGCGTAAAAGACAGGGGAGACCAAATGAACACTGAAGCTTTCTTT. The encoded protein is CASSVKDRGDQMNTEAFF.

J is TRBJ1-3 and V is TRBV18; D gene ambiguous. CDR3 length: 16 residues. Trimming left V 0 bases short and J 4 bases short, with 13 bases between. Germline V lookup: CDR1 KGHSH, CDR2 LQKENI. DNA for the CDR3: TGTGCCAGCTCACCACCGGCACTGCCTTGGGGAAACACCATATATTTT. It codes for CASSPPALPWGNTIYF.

The rearrangement uses TRBV4-3 and TRBJ1-2; the D is unclear. The CDR3 is 14 amino acids. The ends were cut back, 0 bases at V and 4 bases at J, with 9 bases in the middle. CDR1 LGHNA and CDR2 YSLEER come from the germline V gene. The CDR3 nucleotides read TGCGCCAGCAGCCAAGAATTAGTGGTCTATGGCTACACCTTC. It translates to CASSQELVVYGYTF.

The genes are TRBV30 and TRBJ1-4; 7 nucleotides match TRBD1. Germline lookup yields CDR1 GTSNPN and CDR2 SVGIG (reference sequence). The CDR3 extends over 12 amino acids. V dropped 8 bases and J dropped 7; count of bases not matched to a gene: 7. The DNA for the CDR3 is TGTGCCGGGACAGCAAGCTTTGAAAAACTGTTTTTT. This translates into CAGTASFEKLFF.

CDR3 coding DNA: TGCAGCGGCGGGGGTCACACAGATACGCAGTATTTT. Its protein product is CSGGGHTDTQYF. This chain joins TRBV29-1 and TRBJ2-3; TRBD2 aligns across 7 bases. The CDR3 is made up of 12 amino acids. The V gene's germline CDR1 is SQVTM and CDR2 ANQGSEA. V lost 7 bases to trimming and J lost 2 bases; unmatched junction nucleotides: 3.

This clone was seen only once. This chain connects TRBV12-5 to TRBJ2-7; the match to TRBD1 covers 10 bases. The junction had 4 bases not matched to a gene; V was cut back by 5 bases and J by 6 bases. Germline V gene data show CDR1 as LGHNT and CDR2 as FRNRAP. The CDR3 is made up of 13 amino acids. CDR3 sequence reads: CASGPRDRGEQYF. DNA for the CDR3: TGTGCTAGTGGTCCTCGGGACAGGGGCGAGCAGTACTTC. Complete variable domain (other parts from reference TRBV12-5 and TRBJ2-7): DARVTQTPRHKVTEMGQEVTMRCQPILGHNTVFWYRQTMMQGLELLAYFRNRAPLDDSGMPKDRFSAEMPDATLATLKIQPSEPRDSAVYFCASGPRDRGEQYFGPGTRLTVT.

This clone occurred once. The chain uses TRBV6-5 and TRBJ1-1; 7 bases are a match to TRBD1. Germline V gives CDR1 MNHEY, CDR2 SVGAGI. The CDR3 runs to 13 residues. The V and J ends lost 5 bases and 5 bases, in that order; junction bases with no gene match: 5. The CDR3 coding sequence is TGTGCCAGCAGTCTACAGGGGCGGACTGAAGCTTTCTTT. The encoded protein is CASSLQGRTEAFF.

This clone came up once. The V call is TRBV11-2, the J call TRBJ2-7, with 12 positions matching TRBD1. Germline loops: CDR1 SGHAT, CDR2 FQNNGV. J gave up 3 bases and V 1 base, and 7 bases lay outside the gene matches. The CDR3 extends over 17 amino acids. CDR3 region: CASSLGGTGGHLYEQYF. The CDR3 bases are TGTGCCAGCAGCTTAGGAGGGACAGGGGGCCACCTCTACGAGCAGTACTTC.

CDR3 in amino acids: CASSYSWGGAFF. Written as DNA, the CDR3 is TGTGCCAGCAGTTACTCGTGGGGGGGAGCTTTCTTT. The chain couples TRBV6-2 or TRBV6-3 to TRBJ1-1; TRBD1 might be the D (5 bases). The CDR3 contains 12 residues. Germline CDR1 and CDR2: MNHEY and SVGEGT. V was pared by 0 bases and J by 10 bases, with 9 bases between.

The CDR3 nucleotides are TGTGCCAGCAGCGTAGGGCAGGGAACTTACAATGAGCAGTTCTTC. Translated: CASSVGQGTYNEQFF. The V gene is TRBV9, the J gene TRBJ2-1, with a tentative D call TRBD1 (5 bases). The V and J ends lost 0 bases and 4 bases respectively, with 11 bases between them. This CDR3 has 15 residues. Germline-derived CDR1 and CDR2 are SGDLS and YYNGEE.

The rearrangement joins TRBV10-3 to TRBJ2-1, with D perhaps matching TRBD1 or TRBD2 (6 bases each). Germline V lookup: CDR1 ENHRY, CDR2 SYGVKD. Trimming pared 3 bases from V and 5 bases from J, leaving 17 bases between. The CDR3 runs to 16 residues. This chain's CDR3 is CAISDRGVQYHNEQFF. In DNA form, the CDR3 reads TGTGCCATCAGTGATAGGGGGGTCCAATATCACAATGAGCAGTTCTTC.

CDR3 bases: TGTGCCAGCAGCTTAGGACAGACGATTTACAATGAGCAGTTCTTC. Translated, it gives CASSLGQTIYNEQFF. The gene calls are TRBV7-2 and TRBJ2-1; perhaps TRBD1 as D (5 bases). The V gene's germline CDR1 is SGHTA and CDR2 FQGNSA. V shed 1 base and J shed 4 bases, with 11 bases lying between them. This CDR3 is built from 15 residues.

The chain employs TRBV14 and TRBJ2-1; no clear D. V was trimmed by 3 bases and J by 0 bases, leaving 6 bases between them. Germline-derived CDR1 and CDR2 are SGHDN and FVKESK. This CDR3 is built from 14 residues. CDR3 protein: CASSQSVSYNEQFF. Written as DNA, the CDR3 is TGTGCCAGCAGCCAGAGCGTCTCCTACAATGAGCAGTTCTTC.

J is TRBJ1-5 and V is TRBV20-1, with 7 bases matching TRBD1. CDR3 length: 13 residues. Germline V gene data show CDR1 as DFQATT and CDR2 as SNEGSKA (reference sequence). V was pared by 3 bases and J by 4 bases, with 3 bases of the junction left unmatched. The DNA for the CDR3 is TGCAGTGCTAGTGAACAGGGGAATCAGCCCCAGCATTTT. Amino acids: CSASEQGNQPQHF.

The chain links TRBV4-3 to TRBJ2-7; D is unresolved. V dropped 0 bases and J dropped 2 bases, with 8 bases sitting between them. Germline values: CDR1 LGHNA, CDR2 YSLEER. The CDR3 consists of 14 residues. The DNA of the CDR3 is TGCGCCAGCAGCCAAGATGTCTTAACCTACGAGCAGTACTTC. This gives the protein CASSQDVLTYEQYF.

The gene calls are TRBV10-3 and TRBJ2-2, with TRBD1 matching over 7 bases. With 4 bases clipped from V and 4 bases from J, the junction kept 6 bases outside the gene matches. Germline V gene lookup returns CDR1 ENHRY and CDR2 SYGVKD. This CDR3 is 15 amino acids long. The CDR3 loop is CAISGDGQATGELFF. The CDR3 DNA reads as TGTGCCATCAGTGGGGACGGACAGGCCACCGGGGAGCTGTTTTTT.

The V gene is TRBV7-2, the J gene TRBJ1-1; D gene uncertain. Germline loops: CDR1 SGHTA, CDR2 FQGNSA. The V end was cut by 1 base, the J end by 8 bases, with 17 bases between. CDR3 length: 15 amino acids. CDR3 protein: CASSLEVIRGGEAFF. The DNA for the CDR3 is TGTGCCAGCAGCTTAGAGGTAATCCGGGGTGGAGAAGCTTTCTTT.

The CDR3 sequence: CASSRGTVNSNQPQHF. Here the CDR3 DNA reads TGTGCCAGCTCACGGGGGACAGTAAATAGCAATCAGCCCCAGCATTTT. This chain links TRBV18 with TRBJ1-5; 7 bases are a match to TRBD1. Germline V gives CDR1 KGHSH, CDR2 LQKENI. The CDR3 is made up of 16 amino acids. Trimming at V came to 4 bases and at J to 0 bases, leaving 6 bases not matched to a gene.

The rearrangement links TRBV4-1 to TRBJ2-3, with a possible D match to TRBD1 (6 bases). The CDR3 is 18 amino acids. Germline values: CDR1 MGHRA, CDR2 YSYEKL. V gave up 1 base and J gave up 0 bases, with 17 bases separating them. In DNA form, the CDR3 reads TGCGCCAGCAGCCAAGGTGGACAGTCCATAACCAGCACAGATACGCAGTATTTT. Its protein is CASSQGGQSITSTDTQYF.

V is TRBV24-1 and J is TRBJ2-5; D call uncertain. This CDR3 spans 12 amino acids. Germline V CDR1 and CDR2: KGHDR, SFDVKD. Trimming pared 5 bases from V and 5 bases from J, leaving 8 bases between. The chain's CDR3 is CATSGVDETQYF. The DNA for the CDR3 is TGTGCCACCAGTGGAGTGGACGAGACCCAGTACTTC.

This chain joins TRBV30 and TRBJ1-2, with D perhaps TRBD1 (5 bases). Per the germline V gene, CDR1 is GTSNPN and CDR2 is SVGIG (reference sequence). The CDR3 is made up of 12 amino acids. V lost 0 bases and J 11 bases, leaving 13 bases between the germline ends. The CDR3 sequence: CAWSVSGRVYTF. For the CDR3, the DNA is TGTGCCTGGAGTGTATCGGGCAGGGTTTACACCTTC.

The chain combines TRBV3-1 (or the pseudogene TRBV3-2) with TRBJ1-2; D remains ambiguous. Germline V gene lookup returns CDR1 LGHDT and CDR2 YNNKEL (reference sequence). The CDR3 contains 14 residues. Deletions cut 3 bases from V and 2 bases from J, with 10 bases between. Here the CDR3 DNA reads TGTGCCAGCAGCCAGACGACACCGAACTATGGCTACACCTTC. It specifies CASSQTTPNYGYTF.

The chain carries TRBV10-2 and TRBJ1-5; D possibly corresponds to TRBD1 (5 bases). The germline V gene has CDR1 WSHSY and CDR2 SAAADI. This CDR3 contains 16 residues. The V end was cut by 3 bases, the J end by 0 bases, with 12 bases between. The CDR3 DNA reads as TGCGCCAGCAGTGACCCCGCGGGGCTTAGCAATCAGCCCCAGCATTTT. Protein: CASSDPAGLSNQPQHF.

The CDR3 nucleotides are TGCGCCAGCAGCCAATCAGCTAGCGGGGTGCAGGAGCAGTACTTC. Its protein is CASSQSASGVQEQYF. V usage is TRBV4-3 and J usage is TRBJ2-7; 9 nucleotides align to TRBD2. The CDR3 is 15 residues long. The ends lost 2 bases at V and 7 bases at J; junction bases unmatched: 9. The germline gives CDR1 LGHNA, CDR2 YSLEER.

The chain joins TRBV3-1 (or the pseudogene TRBV3-2) to TRBJ2-7; 11 bases align to TRBD2. The CDR3 has 16 residues. CDR1 is LGHDT and CDR2 is YNNKEL in the germline V gene (reference sequence). The ends lost 4 bases at V and 4 bases at J; junction bases unmatched: 9. CDR3 protein: CASSPSLAGAGYEQYF. The CDR3 coding sequence is TGTGCCAGCAGCCCATCACTAGCGGGGGCGGGTTACGAGCAGTACTTC.

This chain links TRBV30 with TRBJ2-7, with 7 bases identical to TRBD1. The J segment lost 2 bases and the V segment lost 1 base, leaving 2 bases of the junction unmatched. In germline, CDR1 is GTSNPN, CDR2 SVGIG (reference sequence). This CDR3 has 13 residues. The CDR3 sequence is CAWSEGAAYEQYF. Here the CDR3 DNA reads TGTGCCTGGAGTGAGGGGGCAGCCTACGAGCAGTACTTC.